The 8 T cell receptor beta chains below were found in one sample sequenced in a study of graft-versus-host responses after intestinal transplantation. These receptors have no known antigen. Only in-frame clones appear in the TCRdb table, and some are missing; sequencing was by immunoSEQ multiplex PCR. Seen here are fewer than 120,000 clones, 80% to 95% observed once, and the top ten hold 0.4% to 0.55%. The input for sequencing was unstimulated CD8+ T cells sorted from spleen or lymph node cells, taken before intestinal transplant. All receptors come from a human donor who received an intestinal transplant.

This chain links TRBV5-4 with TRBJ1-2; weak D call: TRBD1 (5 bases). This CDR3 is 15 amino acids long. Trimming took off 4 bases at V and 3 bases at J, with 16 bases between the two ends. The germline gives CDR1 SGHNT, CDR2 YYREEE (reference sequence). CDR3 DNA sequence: TGTGCCAGCAGCCCCCAACCCAGGGAGGACTATGGCTACACCTTC. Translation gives CASSPQPREDYGYTF.

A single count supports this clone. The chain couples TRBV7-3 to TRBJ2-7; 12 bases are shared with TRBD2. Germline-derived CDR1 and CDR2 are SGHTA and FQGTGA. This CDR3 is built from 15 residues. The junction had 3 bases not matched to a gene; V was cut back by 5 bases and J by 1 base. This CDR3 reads CASSPGLAGSYEQYF. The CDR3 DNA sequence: TGTGCCAGCAGCCCCGGACTAGCGGGATCCTACGAGCAGTACTTC. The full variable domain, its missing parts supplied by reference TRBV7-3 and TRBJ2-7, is GAGVSQTPSNKVTEKGKYVELRCDPISGHTALYWYRQSLGQGPEFLIYFQGTGAADDSGLPNDRFFAVRPEGSVSTLKIQRTERGDSAVYLCASSPGLAGSYEQYFGPGTRLTVT.

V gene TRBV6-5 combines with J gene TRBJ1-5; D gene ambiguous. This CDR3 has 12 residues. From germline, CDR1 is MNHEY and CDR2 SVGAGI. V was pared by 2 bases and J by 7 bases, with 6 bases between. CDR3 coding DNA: TGTGCCAGCAGTTACGCGGGGCAGCCCCAGCATTTT. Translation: CASSYAGQPQHF.

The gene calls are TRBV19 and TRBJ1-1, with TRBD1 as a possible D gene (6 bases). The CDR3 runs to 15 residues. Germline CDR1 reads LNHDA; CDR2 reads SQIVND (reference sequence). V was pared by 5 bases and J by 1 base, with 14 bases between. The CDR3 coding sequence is TGTGCCAGTAGTCCCTACAGGGTCGGGAACACTGAAGCTTTCTTT. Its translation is CASSPYRVGNTEAFF.

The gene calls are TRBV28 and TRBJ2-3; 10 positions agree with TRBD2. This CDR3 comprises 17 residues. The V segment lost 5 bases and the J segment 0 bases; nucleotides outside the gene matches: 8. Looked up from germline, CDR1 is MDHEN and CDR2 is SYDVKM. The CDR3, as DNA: TGTGCCAGCAGTCCCGGACTAGCGGTAACTAGCACAGATACGCAGTATTTT. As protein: CASSPGLAVTSTDTQYF. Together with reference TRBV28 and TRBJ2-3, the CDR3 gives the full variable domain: DVKVTQSSRYLVKRTGEKVFLECVQDMDHENMFWYRQDPGLGLRLIYFSYDVKMKEKGDIPEGYSVSREKKERFSLILESASTNQTSMYLCASSPGLAVTSTDTQYFGPGTRLTVL.

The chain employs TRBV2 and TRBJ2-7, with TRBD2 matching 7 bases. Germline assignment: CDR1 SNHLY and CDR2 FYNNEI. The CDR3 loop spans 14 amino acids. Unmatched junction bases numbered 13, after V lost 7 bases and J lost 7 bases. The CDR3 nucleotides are TGTGCCAGCAAAGTTCAGGGCGGGAGCCAGGAGCAGTACTTC. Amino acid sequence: CASKVQGGSQEQYF. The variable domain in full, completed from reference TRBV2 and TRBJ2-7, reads EPEVTQTPSHQVTQMGQEVILRCVPISNHLYFYWYRQILGQKVEFLVSFYNNEISEKSEIFDDQFSVERPDGSNFTLKIRSTKLEDSAMYFCASKVQGGSQEQYFGPGTRLTVT.

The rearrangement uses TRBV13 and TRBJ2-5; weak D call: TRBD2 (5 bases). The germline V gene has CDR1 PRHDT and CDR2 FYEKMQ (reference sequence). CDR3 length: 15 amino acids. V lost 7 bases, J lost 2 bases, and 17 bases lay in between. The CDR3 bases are TGTGCCAGCACTGAGAGGGTCGGACGACAAGAGACCCAGTACTTC. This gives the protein CASTERVGRQETQYF.

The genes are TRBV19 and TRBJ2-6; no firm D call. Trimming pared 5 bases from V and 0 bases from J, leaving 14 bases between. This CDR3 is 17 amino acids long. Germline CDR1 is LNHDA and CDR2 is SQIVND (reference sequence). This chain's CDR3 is CASSSQHRTSGANVLTF. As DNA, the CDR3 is TGTGCCAGTAGTTCCCAACACCGGACCTCTGGGGCCAACGTCCTGACTTTC.